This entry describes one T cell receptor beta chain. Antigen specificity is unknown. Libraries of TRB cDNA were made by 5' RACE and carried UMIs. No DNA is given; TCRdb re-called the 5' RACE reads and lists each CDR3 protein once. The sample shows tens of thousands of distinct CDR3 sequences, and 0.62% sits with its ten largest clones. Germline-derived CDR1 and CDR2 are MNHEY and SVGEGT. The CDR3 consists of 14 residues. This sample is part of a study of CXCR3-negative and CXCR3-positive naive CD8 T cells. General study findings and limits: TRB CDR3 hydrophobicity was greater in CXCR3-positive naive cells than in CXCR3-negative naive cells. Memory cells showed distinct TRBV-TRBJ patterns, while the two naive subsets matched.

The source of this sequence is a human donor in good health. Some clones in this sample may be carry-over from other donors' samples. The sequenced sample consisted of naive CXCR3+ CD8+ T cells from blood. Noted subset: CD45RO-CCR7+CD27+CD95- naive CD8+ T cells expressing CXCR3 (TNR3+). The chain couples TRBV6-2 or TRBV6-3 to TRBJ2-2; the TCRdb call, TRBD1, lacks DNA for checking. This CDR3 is CASNPPGRTGELFF.